The 17 T cell receptor beta chains listed next were all sequenced from one sample in a study of naive and memory T cell subsets. Both TRBC1 and TRBC2 were covered by a beta constant-region primer of two equimolar oligonucleotides. Four rounds of PCR amplified the ligated cDNA using nested alpha and beta constant-region primers plus SP2. TCRdb re-called the UMI-ligation and nested PCR reads through MiXCR, storing one row per CDR3 protein. The data hold around 160,000 distinct CDR3 sequences, with 22% observed a single time. Their antigen targets remain unknown. Study-wide results and caveats: A few larger clonotypes appeared in naive repertoires, especially CD8, possibly memory cells re-expressing CD45RA.

The material sequenced was naive CD4+ T cells from blood. The receptors were gathered from a human donor in good health.

J is TRBJ1-5 and V is TRBV6-5; no firm D call. V gave up 5 bases and J gave up 0 bases, with 14 bases separating them. The CDR3 is made up of 16 amino acids. Germline V gives CDR1 MNHEY, CDR2 SVGAGI. CDR3 sequence (DNA): TGTGCCAGCAGTCGTCGGATTACCGATAGCAATCAGCCCCAGCATTTT. Amino acids: CASSRRITDSNQPQHF.

This chain links TRBV6-6 with TRBJ2-6; D uncertain. Germline assignment: CDR1 MNHNY and CDR2 SVGAGI (reference sequence). This CDR3 spans 15 amino acids. Between the trimmed V and J ends, which lost 2 bases and 4 bases, there was a span of 9 bases. The CDR3 spells CASSYVAAGANVLTF. The CDR3 nucleotides read TGTGCCAGCAGTTACGTAGCAGCAGGGGCCAACGTCCTGACTTTC.

This clonotype was recorded at least ten times. This sequence joins TRBV6-5 and TRBJ2-1; 9 positions match TRBD2. CDR3 length: 15 amino acids. V shed 2 bases and J 6 bases; nucleotides not matched to a gene: 5. CDR1 and CDR2 from the germline V gene are MNHEY and SVGAGI. In nucleotides, the CDR3 is TGTGCCAGCAGTTACGGCGGGAGGGCCCCCAATGAGCAGTTCTTC. Translated: CASSYGGRAPNEQFF.

The chain links TRBV3-1 to TRBJ2-5; 9 nucleotides line up with TRBD1. The germline gives CDR1 LGHDT, CDR2 YNNKEL (reference sequence). V gave up 4 bases and J gave up 4 bases; unmatched junction bases: 7. The CDR3 contains 15 residues. CDR3 in amino acids: CASSLPRTGAETQYF. The DNA for the CDR3 is TGTGCCAGCAGCCTCCCCCGGACAGGGGCAGAGACCCAGTACTTC.

The rearrangement links TRBV20-1 to TRBJ1-2, with D perhaps TRBD1 (6 bases). In germline, CDR1 is DFQATT, CDR2 SNEGSKA (reference sequence). The CDR3 is 14 residues long. Trimming removed 5 bases from V and 2 bases from J, with 15 bases in between. CDR3 sequence reads: CSAPATGPNYGYTF. In nucleotides, the CDR3 is TGCAGTGCTCCCGCTACAGGGCCCAACTATGGCTACACCTTC.

This clonotype was found a few times. V is TRBV7-8 and J is TRBJ2-4; D not certain. Between the trimmed V and J ends, which lost 5 bases and 0 bases, there was a span of 11 bases. CDR1 is SGHVS and CDR2 is FQNEAQ in the germline V gene. This CDR3 is built from 15 residues. CDR3 amino acids: CASSRGRVAKNIQYF. The CDR3 bases are TGTGCCAGCAGCCGTGGACGGGTAGCCAAAAACATTCAGTACTTC. Full variable domain (missing parts from reference TRBV7-8 and TRBJ2-4): GAGVSQSPRYKVAKRGQDVALRCDPISGHVSLFWYQQALGQGPEFLTYFQNEAQLDKSGLPSDRFFAERPEGSVSTLKIQRTQQEDSAVYLCASSRGRVAKNIQYFGAGTRLSVL.

The rearrangement joins TRBV11-2 to TRBJ2-1; D not certain. The CDR3 runs 17 residues. The germline V and J ends were trimmed by 4 bases and 5 bases, with 21 bases remaining between them. The germline V gene has CDR1 SGHAT and CDR2 FQNNGV. In DNA, the CDR3 is TGTGCCAGCAGCTCGGCGGCACTCGTCCCGAAAGACAATGAGCAGTTCTTC. Translation: CASSSAALVPKDNEQFF.

The chain has TRBV6-1 and TRBJ2-1; tentatively, D is TRBD2 (5 bases). The CDR3 runs to 15 residues. Germline CDR1 and CDR2: MNHNS and SASEGT. The V and J ends lost 6 bases and 0 bases respectively, with 12 bases between them. CDR3 nucleotide sequence: TGTGCCAGCAGGACCCTAGCAGGCTCCTACAATGAGCAGTTCTTC. It yields the protein CASRTLAGSYNEQFF.

This clonotype was picked up a small number of times. The rearrangement joins TRBV29-1 to TRBJ2-3, with D perhaps given as TRBD1 or TRBD2 (5 bases each). The CDR3 has 18 amino acids. Trimming cost V 4 bases and J 6 bases, with 29 bases left between them. The V gene's germline CDR1 is SQVTM and CDR2 ANQGSEA. In DNA, the CDR3 is TGCAGCGTTGGGAATGATCGTTCTGGGGGTACCCAATCTGATACGCAGTATTTT. Protein sequence: CSVGNDRSGGTQSDTQYF.

This clonotype occurred a few times. The rearrangement links TRBV6-6 to TRBJ2-3; 7 bases agree with TRBD2. J gave up 2 bases and V 2 bases, and 7 bases lay outside the gene matches. The CDR3 is 16 amino acids. The germline CDR1 and CDR2 sequences are MNHNY and SVGAGI (reference sequence). The CDR3 protein is CASSYPGRGATDTQYF. The CDR3 region has the DNA TGTGCCAGCAGTTACCCGGGGAGGGGTGCCACAGATACGCAGTATTTT.

Ten or more counts support this clonotype. V is TRBV7-2 and J is TRBJ2-3; D unresolved. Trimming removed 0 bases from V and 8 bases from J, with 12 bases in between. Germline V gives CDR1 SGHTA, CDR2 FQGNSA. The CDR3 totals 14 residues. Here the CDR3 reads CASSLALAMPTQYF. The CDR3 DNA reads TGTGCCAGCAGCTTAGCGCTGGCTATGCCTACGCAGTATTTT.

This clonotype was seen a handful of times. The rearrangement joins TRBV5-1 to TRBJ2-1; TRBD2 matches at 9 bases. V lost 3 bases to trimming and J lost 7 bases; unmatched junction nucleotides: 5. Germline V gene lookup returns CDR1 SGHRS and CDR2 YFSETQ. The CDR3 runs 14 residues. CDR3 DNA sequence: TGCGCCAGCAGCTCCAGCGGGGGGAGGAATGAGCAGTTCTTC. Encoded protein: CASSSSGGRNEQFF. The full variable domain, its missing parts supplied by reference TRBV5-1 and TRBJ2-1, is KAGVTQTPRYLIKTRGQQVTLSCSPISGHRSVSWYQQTPGQGLQFLFEYFSETQRNKGNFPGRFSGRQFSNSRSEMNVSTLELGDSALYLCASSSSGGRNEQFFGPGTRLTVL.

The chain combines TRBV19 with TRBJ2-1; D gene ambiguous. CDR3 length: 13 residues. Looked up from germline, CDR1 is LNHDA and CDR2 is SQIVND (reference sequence). V lost 3 bases, J lost 6 bases, and 9 bases lay in between. The CDR3 loop is CASSIQSRNEQFF. The CDR3 DNA is TGTGCCAGTAGTATTCAGAGTCGCAATGAGCAGTTCTTC.

CDR3 nucleotide sequence: TGTGCTAGTGGTTTGGACCCTGTATATCCGTTCTTC. Its protein is CASGLDPVYPFF. V usage is TRBV12-5 and J usage is TRBJ2-1; no clear D. The V end lost 1 base, the J end lost 15 bases, and 13 bases lay between the germline ends. This CDR3 has 12 amino acids. Germline CDR1 LGHNT, CDR2 FRNRAP.

This clonotype was counted at least ten times. DNA for the CDR3: TGCAGTGCTAGAGACCCCGGACTAGCGGTTTACGAGCAGTACTTC. Translating it yields CSARDPGLAVYEQYF. The V gene is TRBV20-1, the J gene TRBJ2-7; TRBD2 agrees at 10 bases. The trim removed 0 bases at V and 4 bases at J, leaving 6 bases unmatched. Germline V gives CDR1 DFQATT, CDR2 SNEGSKA (reference sequence). This CDR3 spans 15 amino acids.

This clonotype was seen only a few times. The gene calls are TRBV15 and TRBJ2-7, with TRBD1 matching over 7 bases. The germline gives CDR1 LNHNV, CDR2 YYDKDF (reference sequence). J was trimmed by 0 bases and V by 5 bases; bases with no gene match: 4. The CDR3 has 14 residues. The CDR3 DNA reads as TGTGCCACCAGCCAAACAGGGGACTCCTACGAGCAGTACTTC. This translates into CATSQTGDSYEQYF. Using reference TRBV15 and TRBJ2-7 for the parts outside the CDR3, the full variable domain is DAMVIQNPRYQVTQFGKPVTLSCSQTLNHNVMYWYQQKSSQAPKLLFHYYDKDFNNEADTPDNFQSRRPNTSFCFLDIRSPGLGDTAMYLCATSQTGDSYEQYFGPGTRLTVT.

Worth noting for this clonotype: A read error is possible here, since a much larger clone lies one base away. The rearrangement uses TRBV28 and TRBJ2-7; D is unresolved. The CDR3 length is 12 residues. The germline V gene has CDR1 MDHEN and CDR2 SYDVKM. DNA for the CDR3: TGTACCGTAAAGGGAAGCTCCTACGAGCAGTACTTC. Protein product: CTVKGSSYEQYF.